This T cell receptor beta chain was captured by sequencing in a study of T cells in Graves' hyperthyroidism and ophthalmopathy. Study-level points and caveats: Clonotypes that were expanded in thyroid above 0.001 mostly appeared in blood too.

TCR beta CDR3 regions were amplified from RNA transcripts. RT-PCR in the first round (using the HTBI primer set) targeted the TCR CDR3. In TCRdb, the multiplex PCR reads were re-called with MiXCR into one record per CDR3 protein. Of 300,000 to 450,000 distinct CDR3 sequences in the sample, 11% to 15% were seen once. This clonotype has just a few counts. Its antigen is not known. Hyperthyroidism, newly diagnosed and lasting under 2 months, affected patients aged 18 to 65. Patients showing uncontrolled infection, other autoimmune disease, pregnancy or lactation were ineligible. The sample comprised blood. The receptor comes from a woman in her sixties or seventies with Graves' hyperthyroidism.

CDR3 sequence reads: CSARPRTSGIIYNEQFF. CDR3 nucleotides: TGCAGTGCTAGACCCCGGACTAGCGGGATCATCTACAATGAGCAGTTCTTC. The gene calls are TRBV20-1 and TRBJ2-1, with TRBD2 identical over 12 bases. Germline V CDR1 and CDR2: DFQATT, SNEGSKA (reference sequence). Unmatched junction bases numbered 8, after V lost 2 bases and J lost 3 bases. The CDR3 spans 17 residues.